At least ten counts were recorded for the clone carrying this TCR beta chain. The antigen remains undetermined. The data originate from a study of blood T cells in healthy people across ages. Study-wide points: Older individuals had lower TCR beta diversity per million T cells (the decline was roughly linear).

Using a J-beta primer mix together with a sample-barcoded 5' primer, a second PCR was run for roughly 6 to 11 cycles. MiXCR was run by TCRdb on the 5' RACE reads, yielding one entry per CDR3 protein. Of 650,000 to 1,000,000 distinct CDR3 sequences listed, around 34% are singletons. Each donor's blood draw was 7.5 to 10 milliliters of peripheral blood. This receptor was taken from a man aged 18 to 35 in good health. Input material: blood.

The CDR3 bases are TGTGCCAGCAGAACTACCACAGGGTTAGATACGCAGTATTTT. Translated: CASRTTTGLDTQYF. The chain links TRBV6-6 to TRBJ2-3, with a tentative D call TRBD1 (6 bases). Per the germline V gene, CDR1 is MNHNY and CDR2 is SVGAGI (reference sequence). Trimming took 6 bases from V and 5 from J, leaving 15 bases between them. The CDR3 loop spans 14 amino acids.